This T cell receptor beta chain was sequenced for a study of post-analysis software for immune sequencing data. Looking at the study overall: Disease courses included relapsing-remitting, secondary progressive and progressive-relapsing multiple sclerosis.

For this clonotype: Antigen: not known.

General study findings and limits: Among multiple sclerosis patients, normalized Chao1 diversity was significantly below that of controls.

cDNA libraries of TCR beta carried unique molecular identifiers. TCRdb passed the PCR reads through MiXCR, listing each CDR3 protein once. The data hold about 800,000 distinct CDR3 sequences, with 30% observed a single time. The source material was blood. The source of this sequence is a girl between 10 and 17 years old with multiple sclerosis.

The CDR3 coding sequence is TGTGCCAGCATGTGGGGCGGGAGCTACAATGAGCAGTACTTC. Translation gives CASMWGGSYNEQYF. The chain has TRBV12-3 or TRBV12-4 and TRBJ2-1; 7 positions match TRBD2. The J call may be incorrect, as the DNA end agrees better with TRBJ2-7. This CDR3 has 14 amino acids.